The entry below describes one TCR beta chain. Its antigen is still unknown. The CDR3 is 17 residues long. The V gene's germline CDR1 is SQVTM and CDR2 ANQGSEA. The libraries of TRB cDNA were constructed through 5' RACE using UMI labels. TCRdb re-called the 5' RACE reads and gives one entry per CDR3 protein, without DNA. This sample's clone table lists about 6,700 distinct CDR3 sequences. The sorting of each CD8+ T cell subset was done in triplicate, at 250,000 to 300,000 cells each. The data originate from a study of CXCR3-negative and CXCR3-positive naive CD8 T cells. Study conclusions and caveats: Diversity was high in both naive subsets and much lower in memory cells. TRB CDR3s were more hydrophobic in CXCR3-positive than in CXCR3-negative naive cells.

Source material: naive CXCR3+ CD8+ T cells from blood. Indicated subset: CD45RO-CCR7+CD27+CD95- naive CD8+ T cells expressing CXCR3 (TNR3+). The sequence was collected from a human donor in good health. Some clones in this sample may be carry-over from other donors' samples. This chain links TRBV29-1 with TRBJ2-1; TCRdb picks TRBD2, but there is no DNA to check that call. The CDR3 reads CSVLPRRQGPSRDEQFF.